Detailed here is one TCR beta chain. Replicate PCRs for sorted subsets used 200 to 250 ng DNA; this equaled 33,000 or so T cell genomes. TCRdb's copy holds only in-frame clones and misses some; the assay was immunoSEQ multiplex PCR. The sample lists approximately 340,000 clones, more than 60% occurring once. The CDR3 has 12 amino acids. The germline V gene encodes CDR1 GTSNPN and CDR2 SVGIG (reference sequence). V was cut by 5 bases and J by 5 bases, with 13 bases left in between. The data belong to a study of shared clonotypes between healthy human individuals. Overall study context: Donors had three CD4 naive, three CD4 memory, two CD8 naive and one CD8 memory plate apiece.

The chain recombines TRBV30 with TRBJ2-7; either TRBD1 or TRBD2 may supply D (5 bases each). Material for sequencing was memory CD4+ T cells sorted from blood. The subset is: CD45RA-negative fraction. The clonotype comes from a young man in good health. The CDR3 nucleotides read TGTGCCTGGGACCGGGACCGGGACGAGCAGTACTTC. It encodes CAWDRDRDEQYF.